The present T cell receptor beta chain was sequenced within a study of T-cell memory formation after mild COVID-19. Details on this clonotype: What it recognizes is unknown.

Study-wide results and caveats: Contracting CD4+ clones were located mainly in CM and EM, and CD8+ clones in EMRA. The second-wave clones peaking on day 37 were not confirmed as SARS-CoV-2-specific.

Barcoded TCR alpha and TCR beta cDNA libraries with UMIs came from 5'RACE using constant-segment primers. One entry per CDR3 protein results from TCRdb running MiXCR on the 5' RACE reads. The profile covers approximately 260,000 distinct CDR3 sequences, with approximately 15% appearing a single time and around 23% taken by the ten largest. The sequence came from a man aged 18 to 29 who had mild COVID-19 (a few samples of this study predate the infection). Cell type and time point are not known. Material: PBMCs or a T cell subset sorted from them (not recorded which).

CDR3 loop: CASSPLAGTGDTEAFF. The CDR3 DNA sequence: TGTGCCAGCAGCCCTCTAGCGGGGACAGGGGACACTGAAGCTTTCTTT. The chain uses TRBV4-2 and TRBJ1-1; 10 bases agree with TRBD1. V dropped 4 bases and J dropped 3; count of bases not matched to a gene: 8. The CDR3 totals 16 residues. Germline CDR1 reads LGHNA; CDR2 reads YNFKEQ.